These 8 T cell receptor beta chains came from one sample sequenced in a study of shared clonotypes between healthy human individuals. Libraries were prepared by immunoSEQ multiplex PCR; TCRdb keeps only in-frame clonotypes and omits some of them. The sample shows fewer than 650,000 clones, around 78% of them seen only once. Sample: PBMCs. These receptors were obtained from a woman aged 40 to 49 in good health. Some clones in this sample may be carry-over from other donors' samples.

The chain links TRBV18 to TRBJ2-7; 9 positions match TRBD2. This CDR3 is built from 14 residues. Germline CDR1 reads KGHSH; CDR2 reads LQKENI. The V gene end was trimmed by 0 bases and the J gene end by 5 bases; junction bases not matched to a gene: 2. CDR3 residues: CASSPPAGGHEQYF. The CDR3 coding sequence is TGTGCCAGCTCACCACCAGCGGGAGGCCACGAGCAGTACTTC.

V and J are TRBV2 and TRBJ1-5, with D possibly TRBD1 on 6 matching bases. Germline V gene data show CDR1 as SNHLY and CDR2 as FYNNEI. Trimming took 2 bases from V and 6 from J, leaving 8 bases between them. The CDR3 loop spans 13 amino acids. The CDR3 coding sequence is TGTGCCAGCAGTGAACCAGGGGTTCAGCCCCAGCATTTT. This translates into CASSEPGVQPQHF.

The CDR3 loop is CASSVAVGAYEQYF. The CDR3 region has the DNA TGTGCCAGCAGCGTAGCTGTAGGGGCCTACGAGCAGTACTTC. The V and J genes are TRBV9 and TRBJ2-7; D is perhaps TRBD1 (5 bases). Germline V CDR1 and CDR2: SGDLS, YYNGEE. The CDR3 is 14 amino acids. Trimming took 0 bases from V and 2 from J, leaving 9 bases between them.

J is TRBJ2-7 and V is TRBV4-3; TRBD2 agrees at 8 bases. The CDR3 covers 15 residues. Trimming removed 1 base from V and 5 bases from J; junction bases left unmatched: 7. The germline V gene has CDR1 LGHNA and CDR2 YSLEER. The CDR3 coding sequence is TGCGCCAGCAGCCAAGGCGCAGCGGGAGTGGACGAGCAGTACTTC. This gives the protein CASSQGAAGVDEQYF.

As for this clone: This sample includes further DNA sequences coding for the same CDR3. The rearrangement uses TRBV6-5 and TRBJ2-7, with D possibly TRBD1 on 7 matching bases. The V gene lost 0 bases and the J gene lost 3 bases, with 12 bases spanning the gap. Per germline, CDR1 MNHEY and CDR2 SVGAGI. The CDR3 is made up of 15 amino acids. CDR3 sequence reads: CASSYSPQGGYEQYF. The CDR3 bases are TGTGCCAGCAGTTACTCGCCCCAGGGGGGCTACGAGCAGTACTTC.

The chain joins TRBV11-2 to TRBJ2-1; D may be TRBD2 (7 bases). Germline V gives CDR1 SGHAT, CDR2 FQNNGV. The CDR3 has 15 residues. V lost 3 bases and J 4 bases, leaving 13 bases between the germline ends. This CDR3 reads CASSFGRGSYNEQFF. CDR3 in DNA: TGTGCCAGCAGCTTTGGGAGGGGGTCTTACAATGAGCAGTTCTTC.

The chain couples TRBV9 to TRBJ2-3; D remains unclear. CDR1 is SGDLS and CDR2 is YYNGEE in the germline V gene. The CDR3 runs 13 residues. With 3 bases removed from V and 6 bases from J, the gap between germline ends came to 11 bases. The CDR3 sequence is CASSAQIGDTQYF. In DNA, the CDR3 is TGTGCCAGCAGCGCCCAGATAGGCGATACGCAGTATTTT.

The J gene is TRBJ2-5, the V gene TRBV4-3; D may be TRBD2 (6 bases). V lost 4 bases, J lost 5 bases, and 14 bases lay in between. CDR1 and CDR2 (germline): LGHNA, YSLEER. The CDR3 spans 14 residues. The CDR3 DNA reads TGCGCCAGCAGCCCCGAACCGGGACTCGAGACCCAGTACTTC. This encodes CASSPEPGLETQYF.